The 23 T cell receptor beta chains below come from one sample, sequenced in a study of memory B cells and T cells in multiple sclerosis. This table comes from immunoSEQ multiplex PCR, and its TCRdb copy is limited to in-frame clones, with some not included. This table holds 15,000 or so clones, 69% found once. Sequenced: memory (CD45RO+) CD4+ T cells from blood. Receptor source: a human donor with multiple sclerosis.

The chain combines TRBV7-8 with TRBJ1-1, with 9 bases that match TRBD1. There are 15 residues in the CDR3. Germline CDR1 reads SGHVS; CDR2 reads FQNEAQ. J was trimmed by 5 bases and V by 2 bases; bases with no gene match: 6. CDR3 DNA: TGTGCCAGCAGCTTATGGGACAGGGCACAGACTGAAGCTTTCTTT. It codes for CASSLWDRAQTEAFF.

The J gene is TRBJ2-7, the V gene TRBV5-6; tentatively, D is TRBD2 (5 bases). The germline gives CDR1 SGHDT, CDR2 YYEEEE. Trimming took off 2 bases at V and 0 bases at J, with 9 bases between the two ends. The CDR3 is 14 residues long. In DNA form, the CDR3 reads TGTGCCAGCAGCTTCGGGGTCAGCTCCTACGAGCAGTACTTC. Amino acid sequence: CASSFGVSSYEQYF.

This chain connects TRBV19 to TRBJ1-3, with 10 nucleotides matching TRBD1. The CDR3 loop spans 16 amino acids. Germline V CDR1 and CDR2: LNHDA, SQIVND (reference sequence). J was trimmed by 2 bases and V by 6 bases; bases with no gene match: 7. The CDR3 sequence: CASRKPGQGTGNTIYF. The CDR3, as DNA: TGTGCCAGTAGGAAGCCGGGACAGGGGACTGGAAACACCATATATTTT.

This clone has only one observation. CDR3 protein: CAISEPGGGGQETQYF. The CDR3 bases are TGTGCCATCAGTGAGCCTGGCGGGGGGGGCCAAGAGACCCAGTACTTC. V usage is TRBV10-3 and J usage is TRBJ2-5; TRBD2 agrees at 9 bases. From germline, CDR1 is ENHRY and CDR2 SYGVKD. This CDR3 comprises 16 residues. V gave up 2 bases and J gave up 1 base; unmatched junction bases: 5.

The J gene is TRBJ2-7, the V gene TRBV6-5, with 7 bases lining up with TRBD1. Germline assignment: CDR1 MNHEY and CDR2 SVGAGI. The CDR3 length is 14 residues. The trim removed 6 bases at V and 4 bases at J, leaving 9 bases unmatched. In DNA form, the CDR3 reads TGTGCCAGCAGCCGATTACAGGGGCTATACGAGCAGTACTTC. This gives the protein CASSRLQGLYEQYF.

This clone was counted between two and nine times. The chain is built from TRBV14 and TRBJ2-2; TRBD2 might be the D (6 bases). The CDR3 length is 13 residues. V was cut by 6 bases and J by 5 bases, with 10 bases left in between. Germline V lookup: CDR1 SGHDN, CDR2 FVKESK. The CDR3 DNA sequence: TGTGCCAGCAGAGTCGGAGGGACCGGGGAGCTGTTTTTT. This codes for CASRVGGTGELFF. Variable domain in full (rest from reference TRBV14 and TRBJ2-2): EAGVTQFPSHSVIEKGQTVTLRCDPISGHDNLYWYRRVMGKEIKFLLHFVKESKQDESGMPNNRFLAERTGGTYSTLKVQPAELEDSGVYFCASRVGGTGELFFGEGSRLTVL.

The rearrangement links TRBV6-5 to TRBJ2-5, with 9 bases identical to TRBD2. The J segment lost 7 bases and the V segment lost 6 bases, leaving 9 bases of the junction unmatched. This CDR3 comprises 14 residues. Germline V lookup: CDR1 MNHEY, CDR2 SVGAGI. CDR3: CASRISGGPATQYF. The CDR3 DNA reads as TGTGCCAGCAGGATTAGCGGGGGTCCCGCGACCCAGTACTTC.

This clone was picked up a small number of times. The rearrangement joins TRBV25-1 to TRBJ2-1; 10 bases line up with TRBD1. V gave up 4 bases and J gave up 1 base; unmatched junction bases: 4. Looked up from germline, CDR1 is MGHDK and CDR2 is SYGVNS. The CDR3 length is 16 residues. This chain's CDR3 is CASSGDRGYSYNEQFF. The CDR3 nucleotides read TGTGCCAGCAGTGGGGACAGGGGTTATTCCTACAATGAGCAGTTCTTC.

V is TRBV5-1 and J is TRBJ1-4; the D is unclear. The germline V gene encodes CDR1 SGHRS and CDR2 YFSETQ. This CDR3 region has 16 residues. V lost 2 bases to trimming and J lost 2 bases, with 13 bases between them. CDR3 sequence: CASSFRGSITNEKLFF. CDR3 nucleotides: TGCGCCAGCAGCTTCCGCGGGAGCATTACTAATGAAAAACTGTTTTTT.

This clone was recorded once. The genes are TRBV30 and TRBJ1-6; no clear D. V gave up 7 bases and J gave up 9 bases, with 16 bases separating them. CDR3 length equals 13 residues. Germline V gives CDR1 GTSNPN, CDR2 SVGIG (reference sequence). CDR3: CAYSPGSASPLHF. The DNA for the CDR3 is TGTGCCTATTCCCCGGGTTCCGCTTCACCCCTCCACTTT.

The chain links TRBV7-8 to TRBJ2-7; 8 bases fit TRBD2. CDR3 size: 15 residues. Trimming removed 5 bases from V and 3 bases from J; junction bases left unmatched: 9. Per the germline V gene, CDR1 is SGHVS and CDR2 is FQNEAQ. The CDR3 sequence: CASSRSGSINYEQYF. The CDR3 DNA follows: TGTGCCAGCAGCCGGAGCGGGAGTATTAACTACGAGCAGTACTTC.

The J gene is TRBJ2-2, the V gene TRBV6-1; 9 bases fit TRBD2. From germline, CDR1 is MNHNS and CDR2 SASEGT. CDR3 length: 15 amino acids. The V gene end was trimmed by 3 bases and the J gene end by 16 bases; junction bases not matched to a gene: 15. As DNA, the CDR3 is TGTGCCAGCAGTGATCGAGCTAGCGGGGACCCAAGCCCGTTTTTT. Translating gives CASSDRASGDPSPFF.

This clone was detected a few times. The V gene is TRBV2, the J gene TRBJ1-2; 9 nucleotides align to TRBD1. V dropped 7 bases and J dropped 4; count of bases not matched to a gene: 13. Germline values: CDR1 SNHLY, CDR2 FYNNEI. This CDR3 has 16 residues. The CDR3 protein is CASTTGQGLHSYGYTF. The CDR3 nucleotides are TGTGCCAGCACAACGGGACAGGGTCTTCATAGCTATGGCTACACCTTC. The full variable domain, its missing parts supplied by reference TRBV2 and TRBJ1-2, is EPEVTQTPSHQVTQMGQEVILRCVPISNHLYFYWYRQILGQKVEFLVSFYNNEISEKSEIFDDQFSVERPDGSNFTLKIRSTKLEDSAMYFCASTTGQGLHSYGYTFGSGTRLTVV.

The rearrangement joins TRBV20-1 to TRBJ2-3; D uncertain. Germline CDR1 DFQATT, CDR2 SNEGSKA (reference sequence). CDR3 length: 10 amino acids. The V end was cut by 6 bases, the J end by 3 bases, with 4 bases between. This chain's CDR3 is CSAGTDTQYF. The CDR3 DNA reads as TGCAGTGCCGGTACAGATACGCAGTATTTT.

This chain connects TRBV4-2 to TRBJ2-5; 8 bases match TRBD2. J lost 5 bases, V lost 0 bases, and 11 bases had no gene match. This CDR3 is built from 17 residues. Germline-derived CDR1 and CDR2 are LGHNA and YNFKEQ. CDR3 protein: CASSQEAGRAGRETQYF. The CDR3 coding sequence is TGTGCCAGCAGCCAAGAGGCCGGGAGGGCGGGACGGGAGACCCAGTACTTC.

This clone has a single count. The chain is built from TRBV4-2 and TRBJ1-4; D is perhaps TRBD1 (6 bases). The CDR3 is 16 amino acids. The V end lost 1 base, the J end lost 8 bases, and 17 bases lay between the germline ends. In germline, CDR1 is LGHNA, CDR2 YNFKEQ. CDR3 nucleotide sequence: TGTGCCAGCAGCCAAGGGCCCGGGGGCGGGAGGGAAAAACTGTTTTTT. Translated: CASSQGPGGGREKLFF.

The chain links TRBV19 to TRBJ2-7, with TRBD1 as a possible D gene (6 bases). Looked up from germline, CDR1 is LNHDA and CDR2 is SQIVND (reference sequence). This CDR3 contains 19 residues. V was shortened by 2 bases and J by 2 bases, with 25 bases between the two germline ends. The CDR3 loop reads CASSIRSRANRDPAYEQYF. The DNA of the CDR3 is TGTGCCAGTAGTATAAGGTCCCGCGCCAACAGGGATCCGGCCTACGAGCAGTACTTC.

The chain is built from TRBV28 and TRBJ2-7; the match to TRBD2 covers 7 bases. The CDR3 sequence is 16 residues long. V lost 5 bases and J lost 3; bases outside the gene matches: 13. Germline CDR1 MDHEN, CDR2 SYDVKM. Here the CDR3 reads CASSGVIGTGGYEQYF. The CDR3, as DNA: TGTGCCAGCAGTGGGGTTATAGGGACGGGAGGCTACGAGCAGTACTTC.

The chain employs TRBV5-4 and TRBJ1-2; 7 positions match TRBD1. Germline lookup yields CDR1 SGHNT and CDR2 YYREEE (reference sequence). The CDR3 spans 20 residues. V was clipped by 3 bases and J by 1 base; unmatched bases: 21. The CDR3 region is CASSWSPMGQVQGGNYGYTF. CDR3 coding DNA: TGTGCCAGCAGCTGGTCTCCAATGGGTCAGGTGCAGGGGGGTAACTATGGCTACACCTTC.

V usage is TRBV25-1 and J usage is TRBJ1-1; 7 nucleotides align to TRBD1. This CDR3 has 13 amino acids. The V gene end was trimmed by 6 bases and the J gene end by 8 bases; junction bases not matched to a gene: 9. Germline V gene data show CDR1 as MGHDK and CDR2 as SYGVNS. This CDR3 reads CASSETNRGEAFF. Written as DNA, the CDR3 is TGTGCCAGCAGCGAGACTAACAGGGGAGAAGCTTTCTTT.

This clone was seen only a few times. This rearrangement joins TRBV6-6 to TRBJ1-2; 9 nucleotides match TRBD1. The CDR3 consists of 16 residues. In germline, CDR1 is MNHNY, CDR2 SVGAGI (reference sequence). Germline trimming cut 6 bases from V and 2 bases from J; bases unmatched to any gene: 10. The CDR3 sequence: CASRPTGTGTNYGYTF. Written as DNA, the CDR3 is TGTGCCAGCAGACCTACCGGGACAGGGACCAACTATGGCTACACCTTC.

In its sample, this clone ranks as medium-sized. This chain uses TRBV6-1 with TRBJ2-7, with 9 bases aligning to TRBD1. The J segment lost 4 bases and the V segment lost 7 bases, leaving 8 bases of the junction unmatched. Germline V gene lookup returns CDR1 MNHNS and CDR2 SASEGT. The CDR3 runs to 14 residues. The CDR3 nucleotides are TGTGCCAGCACCCCTCGACAGGGGGGTTACGAGCAGTACTTC. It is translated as CASTPRQGGYEQYF.

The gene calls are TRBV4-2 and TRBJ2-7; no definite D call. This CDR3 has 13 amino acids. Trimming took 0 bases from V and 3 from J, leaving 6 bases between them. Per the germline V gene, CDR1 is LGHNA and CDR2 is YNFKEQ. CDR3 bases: TGTGCCAGCAGCCAAGAGTCCAACTACGAGCAGTACTTC. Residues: CASSQESNYEQYF.